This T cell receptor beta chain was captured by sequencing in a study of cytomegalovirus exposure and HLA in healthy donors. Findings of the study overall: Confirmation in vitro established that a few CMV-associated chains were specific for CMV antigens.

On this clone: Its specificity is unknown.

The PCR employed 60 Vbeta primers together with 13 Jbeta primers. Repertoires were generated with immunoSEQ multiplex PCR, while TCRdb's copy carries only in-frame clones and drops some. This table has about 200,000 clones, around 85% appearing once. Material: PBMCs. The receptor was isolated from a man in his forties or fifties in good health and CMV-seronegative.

CDR3 DNA: TGCAGTGCAACGACTAAGAATGAGCAGTTCTTC. It yields the protein CSATTKNEQFF. The J gene is TRBJ2-1, the V gene TRBV20-1; D is possibly TRBD2 (5 bases). Germline CDR1 reads DFQATT; CDR2 reads SNEGSKA (reference sequence). This CDR3 comprises 11 residues. Trimming removed 6 bases from V and 7 bases from J, with 10 bases in between.